Listed here are 27 T cell receptor beta chains from one sample, sequenced in a study of T cell responses to AZD1222 COVID-19 vaccine. Libraries were prepared by immunoSEQ multiplex PCR; TCRdb keeps only in-frame clonotypes and omits some of them. Of about 130,000 clones in the sample, approximately 85% were seen once. The specimen was peripheral blood, collected on day 0 of AZD1222 vaccination. These receptor sequences come from an adult in good health.

The chain recombines TRBV5-8 with TRBJ1-6, with D hard to call. Trimming removed 1 base from V and 0 bases from J, with 5 bases in between. The length of the CDR3 is 15 residues. Germline V gives CDR1 SGHTS, CDR2 YDEGEE. DNA for the CDR3: TGTGCCAGCAGCTTGTCGAGCTCCTATAATTCACCCCTCCACTTT. Its translation: CASSLSSSYNSPLHF.

Written as DNA, the CDR3 is TGTGCCAGCACTTCCGCGGGGAACACTGAAGCTTTCTTT. This sequence encodes CASTSAGNTEAFF. The chain recombines TRBV6-5 with TRBJ1-1; D unresolved. The CDR3 extends over 13 amino acids. Deletions cut 7 bases from V and 1 base from J, with 10 bases between. The V gene's germline CDR1 is MNHEY and CDR2 SVGAGI.

The V and J genes are TRBV6-5 and TRBJ1-1; D call uncertain. V lost 6 bases and J lost 1, with 12 bases in between. The CDR3 totals 14 residues. Germline-derived CDR1 and CDR2 are MNHEY and SVGAGI. CDR3 region: CASRSITANTEAFF. Written as DNA, the CDR3 is TGTGCCAGCAGAAGTATTACAGCGAACACTGAAGCTTTCTTT.

The chain employs TRBV2 and TRBJ1-5; possibly TRBD1 for D (5 bases). The CDR3 totals 15 residues. Trimming removed 6 bases at V and 2 bases at J, with 14 bases between. Germline V gene lookup returns CDR1 SNHLY and CDR2 FYNNEI. CDR3 sequence reads: CASSDDRGGNQPQHF. The CDR3 DNA follows: TGTGCCAGCAGCGACGACAGAGGGGGCAATCAGCCCCAGCATTTT. The variable domain in full, with the rest retrieved from reference TRBV2 and TRBJ1-5, is EPEVTQTPSHQVTQMGQEVILRCVPISNHLYFYWYRQILGQKVEFLVSFYNNEISEKSEIFDDQFSVERPDGSNFTLKIRSTKLEDSAMYFCASSDDRGGNQPQHFGDGTRLSIL.

V is TRBV18 and J is TRBJ2-7; the D gene is possibly TRBD1 (6 bases). Germline loops: CDR1 KGHSH, CDR2 LQKENI. V was clipped by 3 bases and J by 3 bases, with 9 bases between them. This CDR3 is built from 13 residues. The CDR3, as DNA: TGTGCCAGCTCACCCCGGACAGTCTACGAGCAGTACTTC. It is translated as CASSPRTVYEQYF.

The chain recombines TRBV6-1 with TRBJ2-7; 11 bases fit TRBD1. There are 15 residues in the CDR3. J lost 3 bases, V lost 5 bases, and 6 bases had no gene match. The germline V gene has CDR1 MNHNS and CDR2 SASEGT. This CDR3 is CASSFPGQGGYEQYF. The CDR3 DNA is TGTGCCAGCAGTTTTCCGGGACAGGGGGGCTACGAGCAGTACTTC.

V and J are TRBV6-4 and TRBJ2-3; a possible D gene is TRBD2 (6 bases). Deletions cut 2 bases from V and 6 bases from J, with 15 bases between. The germline gives CDR1 MRHNA, CDR2 SNTAGT. The CDR3 has 15 amino acids. CDR3 nucleotides: TGTGCCAGCAGTGACCGGGGGACTCCCATGGATACGCAGTATTTT. The encoded protein is CASSDRGTPMDTQYF.

The chain couples TRBV30 to TRBJ1-1, with D possibly being TRBD1 (5 bases). Germline V gene sequence: CDR1 GTSNPN, CDR2 SVGIG (reference sequence). V lost 4 bases and J lost 4, with 10 bases in between. There are 12 residues in the CDR3. CDR3 bases: TGTGCCTGGATTGGGGGGTCCACTGAAGCTTTCTTT. Protein: CAWIGGSTEAFF.

The chain combines TRBV30 with TRBJ1-2; 7 bases line up with TRBD1. This CDR3 region has 12 residues. Trimming removed 7 bases from V and 5 bases from J; junction bases left unmatched: 7. CDR1 GTSNPN and CDR2 SVGIG come from the germline V gene (reference sequence). In nucleotides, the CDR3 is TGTGCCTACGACAGGGACCGTTATGGCTACACCTTC. Protein: CAYDRDRYGYTF.

The chain has TRBV7-2 and TRBJ2-1; 12 nucleotides agree with TRBD1. Germline CDR1 reads SGHTA; CDR2 reads FQGNSA. V shed 5 bases and J 7 bases; nucleotides not matched to a gene: 6. The length of the CDR3 is 15 residues. Here the CDR3 reads CASSMGQGAWNEQFF. The CDR3 DNA sequence: TGTGCCAGCAGCATGGGACAGGGGGCTTGGAATGAGCAGTTCTTC.

This chain links TRBV7-9 with TRBJ2-7; 8 bases are a match to TRBD1. Germline V gene lookup returns CDR1 SEHNR and CDR2 FQNEAQ (reference sequence). Trimming took 5 bases from V and 2 from J; bases not matched to a gene: 8. This CDR3 comprises 15 residues. Written as DNA, the CDR3 is TGTGCCAGCAGCAATCCGGGACAGGCCACCTACGAGCAGTACTTC. Protein sequence: CASSNPGQATYEQYF.

The rearrangement links TRBV18 to TRBJ1-5; D is unresolved. There are 14 residues in the CDR3. Looked up from germline, CDR1 is KGHSH and CDR2 is LQKENI. The ends were cut back, 2 bases at V and 5 bases at J, with 10 bases in the middle. DNA for the CDR3: TGTGCCAGCTCACCAGGGAGGGTGGATCAGCCCCAGCATTTT. Translating gives CASSPGRVDQPQHF. The full variable domain, its missing parts supplied by reference TRBV18 and TRBJ1-5, is NAGVMQNPRHLVRRRGQEARLRCSPMKGHSHVYWYRQLPEEGLKFMVYLQKENIIDESGMPKERFSAEFPKEGPSILRIQQVVRGDSAAYFCASSPGRVDQPQHFGDGTRLSIL.

The chain has TRBV6-5 and TRBJ2-1; 13 nucleotides align to TRBD2. Germline CDR1 MNHEY, CDR2 SVGAGI. The CDR3 length is 15 residues. Losses at the gene ends were 5 bases for V and 3 bases for J; bases not matched to a gene: 1. CDR3 protein: CASSRTSGSYNEQFF. The CDR3 DNA sequence: TGTGCCAGCAGTCGGACTAGCGGGAGCTACAATGAGCAGTTCTTC.

The rearrangement links TRBV12-3 or TRBV12-4 to TRBJ2-3, with D perhaps matching TRBD1 or TRBD2 (5 bases each). Trimming stripped 2 bases from V and 10 bases from J, with 13 bases between. There are 13 residues in the CDR3. The chain's CDR3 is CASSLPGTSAQYF. As DNA, the CDR3 is TGTGCCAGCAGTTTACCCGGGACGTCGGCGCAGTATTTT.

V gene TRBV10-3 combines with J gene TRBJ2-7; TRBD2 agrees at 13 bases. The CDR3 extends over 14 amino acids. The V gene end was trimmed by 7 bases and the J gene end by 6 bases; junction bases not matched to a gene: 6. The germline V gene encodes CDR1 ENHRY and CDR2 SYGVKD. The CDR3 nucleotides read TGTGCCATCACAGGACTAGCGGGAGCCGGCGAGCAGTACTTC. It codes for CAITGLAGAGEQYF.

The rearrangement joins TRBV19 to TRBJ1-4; 8 nucleotides match TRBD1. CDR3 length: 15 amino acids. J was trimmed by 8 bases and V by 7 bases; bases with no gene match: 12. Germline CDR1 is LNHDA and CDR2 is SQIVND (reference sequence). The CDR3 nucleotides are TGTGCCAGTAACCCCGCCCGGACAGGGCGAGAAAAACTGTTTTTT. Translated: CASNPARTGREKLFF.

The rearrangement joins TRBV19 to TRBJ1-1; D unresolved. The V end lost 5 bases, the J end lost 3 bases, and 13 bases lay between the germline ends. Germline V gene sequence: CDR1 LNHDA, CDR2 SQIVND (reference sequence). CDR3 size: 14 residues. CDR3 protein: CASSLIRSDTEAFF. The CDR3 bases are TGTGCCAGTAGTCTAATAAGGTCGGACACTGAAGCTTTCTTT.

The rearrangement uses TRBV7-8 and TRBJ2-3, with D unresolved. V shed 7 bases and J shed 0 bases, with 14 bases lying between them. Germline-derived CDR1 and CDR2 are SGHVS and FQNEAQ. CDR3 length equals 15 residues. CDR3 region: CASKNTRTSTDTQYF. For the CDR3, the DNA is TGTGCCAGCAAAAACACGCGAACTAGCACAGATACGCAGTATTTT. Complete variable domain (other parts from reference TRBV7-8 and TRBJ2-3): GAGVSQSPRYKVAKRGQDVALRCDPISGHVSLFWYQQALGQGPEFLTYFQNEAQLDKSGLPSDRFFAERPEGSVSTLKIQRTQQEDSAVYLCASKNTRTSTDTQYFGPGTRLTVL.

This chain uses TRBV7-2 with TRBJ2-7, with 8 bases matching TRBD2. The CDR3 sequence is 17 residues long. V was pared by 2 bases and J by 4 bases, with 13 bases of the junction left unmatched. Looked up from germline, CDR1 is SGHTA and CDR2 is FQGNSA. The CDR3 sequence is CASSLNSGGPYVYEQYF. CDR3 nucleotides: TGTGCCAGCAGCTTAAATTCGGGGGGGCCTTACGTTTACGAGCAGTACTTC.

The J gene is TRBJ2-5, the V gene TRBV18, with TRBD1 matching 9 bases. Germline loops: CDR1 KGHSH, CDR2 LQKENI. CDR3 length: 16 amino acids. Trimming removed 2 bases from V and 2 bases from J; junction bases left unmatched: 6. The CDR3 spells CASSPWTGEDQETQYF. The CDR3 DNA is TGTGCCAGCTCACCATGGACAGGGGAGGATCAAGAGACCCAGTACTTC.

The genes are TRBV4-3 and TRBJ1-1, with 9 bases that match TRBD1. The germline V gene encodes CDR1 LGHNA and CDR2 YSLEER. Germline trimming cut 4 bases from V and 5 bases from J; bases unmatched to any gene: 5. CDR3 length equals 14 residues. The CDR3 loop is CASSLDRGSTEAFF. The CDR3 nucleotides read TGCGCCAGCAGCCTGGACAGGGGATCGACTGAAGCTTTCTTT.

The chain combines TRBV3-1 (or the pseudogene TRBV3-2) with TRBJ2-5, with D possibly TRBD1 on 5 matching bases. Trimming cost V 7 bases and J 5 bases, with 11 bases left between them. Germline V gene sequence: CDR1 LGHDT, CDR2 YNNKEL (reference sequence). This CDR3 is built from 12 residues. The DNA for the CDR3 is TGTGCCAGCAAGTCGGCAGGGGAGACCCAGTACTTC. This translates into CASKSAGETQYF.

CDR3 amino acids: CASSPRVRTQYF. As DNA, the CDR3 is TGTGCCAGCAGTCCCCGGGTCCGTACGCAGTATTTT. The genes are TRBV11-3 and TRBJ2-3; D is uncertain. Trimming left V 6 bases short and J 8 bases short, with 12 bases between. The germline V gene encodes CDR1 SGHNT and CDR2 YENEEA. This CDR3 is built from 12 residues.

The genes are TRBV19 and TRBJ1-1; D may be TRBD1 (5 bases). CDR1 is LNHDA, CDR2 SQIVND, per germline (reference sequence). The CDR3 has 12 amino acids. With 9 bases removed from V and 2 bases from J, the gap between germline ends came to 10 bases. The CDR3 here is CASLRVNTEAFF. CDR3 DNA sequence: TGTGCCAGCCTCAGGGTCAACACTGAAGCTTTCTTT.

Here the CDR3 reads CASSPQTESLNSPLHF. CDR3 sequence (DNA): TGCGCCAGCAGCCCGCAGACAGAGAGTCTTAATTCACCCCTCCACTTT. The rearrangement links TRBV5-1 to TRBJ1-6; D is possibly TRBD1 (5 bases). CDR3 length equals 16 residues. CDR1 and CDR2 (germline): SGHRS, YFSETQ. Trimming removed 4 bases at V and 6 bases at J, with 17 bases between.

The chain couples TRBV6-5 to TRBJ1-1; possibly TRBD1 for D (6 bases). Trimming removed 5 bases from V and 2 bases from J, with 15 bases in between. CDR3 length equals 15 residues. Germline V gives CDR1 MNHEY, CDR2 SVGAGI. The CDR3 spells CASSPLRGANTEAFF. The DNA of the CDR3 is TGTGCCAGCAGTCCTTTAAGGGGGGCCAACACTGAAGCTTTCTTT.

The gene calls are TRBV5-1 and TRBJ2-7, with 8 positions matching TRBD1. CDR1 and CDR2 from the germline V gene are SGHRS and YFSETQ. CDR3 size: 14 residues. With V trimmed by 4 bases and J by 1 base, 4 bases remained unmatched. The DNA of the CDR3 is TGCGCCAGCAGCCGGACAGGGAGTTCCTACGAGCAGTACTTC. Its translation is CASSRTGSSYEQYF.